The 18 T cell receptor beta chains given below trace back to one sample, sequenced in a study of technical replicates of blood from a few donors. Sequencing was performed with immunoSEQ multiplex PCR; in TCRdb, only in-frame clones are kept and a portion is missing. Seen here are more than 90,000 clones, approximately 95% observed once, and the top ten hold around 0.35%. Sequencing was performed on T cells isolated from PBMCs. These receptors all come from a human donor in good health.

The rearrangement links TRBV11-2 to TRBJ2-7; TRBD1 matches 12 bases. With 5 bases clipped from V and 4 bases from J, the junction kept 6 bases outside the gene matches. The CDR3 has 15 residues. Germline lookup yields CDR1 SGHAT and CDR2 FQNNGV. The CDR3 DNA reads as TGTGCCAGCAGCATCCGGGACAGGGGGCTGTACGAGCAGTACTTC. Its translation: CASSIRDRGLYEQYF.

The chain has TRBV6-6 and TRBJ1-2; D perhaps matches TRBD1 (5 bases). Germline V gene sequence: CDR1 MNHNY, CDR2 SVGAGI (reference sequence). V was shortened by 5 bases and J by 6 bases, with 22 bases between the two germline ends. The CDR3 has 16 residues. CDR3 residues: CASSAPEDIRDHGYTF. For the CDR3, the DNA is TGTGCCAGCAGTGCTCCAGAGGACATAAGAGACCATGGCTACACCTTC.

The chain couples TRBV9 to TRBJ1-1; tentative D call: TRBD1 (6 bases). There are 14 residues in the CDR3. Per germline, CDR1 SGDLS and CDR2 YYNGEE. With 5 bases removed from V and 4 bases from J, the gap between germline ends came to 15 bases. DNA of the CDR3: TGTGCCAGCAGGGCCGCCAGGGGCTCCACTGAAGCTTTCTTT. Translating gives CASRAARGSTEAFF.

V is TRBV19 and J is TRBJ2-1; 10 positions match TRBD2. Germline V lookup: CDR1 LNHDA, CDR2 SQIVND (reference sequence). Trimming took 1 base from V and 4 from J; bases not matched to a gene: 4. The CDR3 sequence is 16 residues long. CDR3 residues: CASSIAGTSAYNEQFF. CDR3 bases: TGTGCCAGTAGTATAGCCGGGACTAGCGCTTACAATGAGCAGTTCTTC.

The V gene is TRBV30, the J gene TRBJ2-1; D is possibly TRBD2 (6 bases). V lost 4 bases to trimming and J lost 9 bases, with 13 bases between them. CDR1 is GTSNPN, CDR2 SVGIG, per germline (reference sequence). CDR3 length equals 12 residues. CDR3 protein: CAWMLGGGEQFF. The CDR3 DNA follows: TGTGCCTGGATGTTGGGGGGAGGTGAGCAGTTCTTC.

Only a few counts were recorded for this clone. The chain has TRBV30 and TRBJ2-1; D is unresolved. The CDR3 sequence is 16 residues long. CDR1 GTSNPN and CDR2 SVGIG come from the germline V gene (reference sequence). Trimming pared 4 bases from V and 4 bases from J, leaving 20 bases between. CDR3 region: CAWNRGVNPQYNEQFF. The CDR3 nucleotides are TGTGCCTGGAATCGTGGAGTAAATCCCCAGTACAATGAGCAGTTCTTC. The whole variable domain, filled in from reference TRBV30 and TRBJ2-1, reads SQTIHQWPATLVQPVGSPLSLECTVEGTSNPNLYWYRQAAGRGLQLLFYSVGIGQISSEVPQNLSASRPQDRQFILSSKKLLLSDSGFYLCAWNRGVNPQYNEQFFGPGTRLTVL.

This chain connects TRBV5-5 to TRBJ2-1, with 7 bases matching TRBD2. CDR1 and CDR2 from the germline V gene are SGHKS and YYEKEE (reference sequence). The length of the CDR3 is 14 residues. V dropped 4 bases and J dropped 10; count of bases not matched to a gene: 11. The CDR3 protein is CASSPGLIGGEQFF. As DNA, the CDR3 is TGTGCCAGCAGCCCGGGACTAATTGGTGGGGAGCAGTTCTTC.

The chain employs TRBV28 and TRBJ2-5, with TRBD1 matching 9 bases. Germline CDR1 is MDHEN and CDR2 is SYDVKM. The ends lost 5 bases at V and 9 bases at J; junction bases unmatched: 7. There are 13 residues in the CDR3. DNA for the CDR3: TGTGCCAGCAGTCCACAACAGGGGGCGGCCCAGTACTTC. Translating it yields CASSPQQGAAQYF.

This clone was observed a single time. This chain links TRBV4-2 with TRBJ2-7, with D maybe TRBD2 (5 bases). The germline V gene has CDR1 LGHNA and CDR2 YNFKEQ. This CDR3 region has 13 residues. Trimming removed 1 base at V and 1 base at J, with 5 bases between. The CDR3 DNA reads TGTGCCAGCAGCCAAGCGGGGTCCTACGAGCAGTACTTC. Protein sequence: CASSQAGSYEQYF.

The CDR3 region is CASSFDRGSYEQYF. The CDR3 nucleotides are TGTGCCAGCAGCTTTGACAGGGGTTCCTACGAGCAGTACTTC. This chain uses TRBV7-2 with TRBJ2-7, with 8 bases fitting TRBD1. Germline-derived CDR1 and CDR2 are SGHTA and FQGNSA. V gave up 3 bases and J gave up 1 base; unmatched junction bases: 2. The length of the CDR3 is 14 residues.

This rearrangement joins TRBV6-1 to TRBJ1-2, with TRBD1 matching over 8 bases. Germline V gene data show CDR1 as MNHNS and CDR2 as SASEGT. V shed 3 bases, J shed 3 bases, and the junction held 6 bases outside the gene matches. The CDR3 is 15 residues long. The CDR3 nucleotides read TGTGCCAGCAGTGAGTGGACAGGGAAGGACTATGGCTACACCTTC. Translating it yields CASSEWTGKDYGYTF.

The chain uses TRBV18 and TRBJ2-3; 10 nucleotides match TRBD1. The CDR3 sequence is 16 residues long. Per the germline V gene, CDR1 is KGHSH and CDR2 is LQKENI. The V gene end was trimmed by 1 base and the J gene end by 2 bases; junction bases not matched to a gene: 3. The CDR3 region has the DNA TGTGCCAGCTCACCACGTGGACAGGGGGTCACAGATACGCAGTATTTT. This translates into CASSPRGQGVTDTQYF.

The rearrangement links TRBV13 to TRBJ2-7; tentatively, D is TRBD2 (6 bases). The CDR3 is 14 residues long. Germline lookup yields CDR1 PRHDT and CDR2 FYEKMQ (reference sequence). The V and J ends lost 3 bases and 3 bases respectively, with 12 bases between them. CDR3 sequence reads: CASSLIGSSYEQYF. The CDR3 DNA reads as TGTGCCAGCAGCTTGATCGGGAGTAGCTACGAGCAGTACTTC.

The chain has TRBV6-5 and TRBJ1-5; 8 bases align to TRBD1. This CDR3 comprises 14 residues. Germline V gene data show CDR1 as MNHEY and CDR2 as SVGAGI. The V and J ends lost 6 bases and 1 base, in that order; junction bases with no gene match: 2. CDR3 nucleotide sequence: TGTGCCAGCAGCGACAGGGGCAGCAATCAGCCCCAGCATTTT. Translated, it gives CASSDRGSNQPQHF.

Here the CDR3 DNA reads TGTGCCATCAGTGAGCCAGGGGAAGAAAACATTCAGTACTTC. Amino acid sequence: CAISEPGEENIQYF. The V call is TRBV10-3, the J call TRBJ2-4; D is possibly TRBD1 (6 bases). Per the germline V gene, CDR1 is ENHRY and CDR2 is SYGVKD. Trimming left V 2 bases short and J 5 bases short, with 10 bases between. This CDR3 comprises 14 residues.

The chain is built from TRBV9 and TRBJ2-3, with TRBD2 matching 14 bases. The CDR3 runs to 15 residues. Germline CDR1 is SGDLS and CDR2 is YYNGEE. V lost 0 bases to trimming and J lost 9 bases; unmatched junction nucleotides: 3. CDR3 amino acids: CASSVGGLAGVTQYF. CDR3 coding DNA: TGTGCCAGCAGCGTAGGGGGACTAGCGGGAGTAACGCAGTATTTT.

The rearrangement uses TRBV7-9 and TRBJ2-3, with no clear D. The V gene lost 10 bases and the J gene lost 1 base, with 12 bases spanning the gap. The CDR3 extends over 13 amino acids. CDR1 is SEHNR and CDR2 is FQNEAQ in the germline V gene (reference sequence). The CDR3 DNA sequence: TGTGCCACCCGGCCCGGAGGCACAGATACGCAGTATTTT. Translation: CATRPGGTDTQYF.

The chain carries TRBV13 and TRBJ2-6, with D possibly being TRBD1 (6 bases). Germline V gives CDR1 PRHDT, CDR2 FYEKMQ (reference sequence). The CDR3 runs to 20 residues. Trimming stripped 1 base from V and 0 bases from J, with 19 bases between. The CDR3 coding sequence is TGTGCCAGCAGCTTAGCCCCTAAAGACAGGCTTTTCTCTGGGGCCAACGTCCTGACTTTC. Translating it yields CASSLAPKDRLFSGANVLTF.